This T cell receptor beta chain was identified in a study of T cells in Graves' hyperthyroidism and ophthalmopathy. Study conclusions and caveats: Researchers report that a 13 V-J model separated ophthalmopathy from stable hyperthyroidism. Among thyroid clonotypes expanded above 0.001, most also appeared in blood.

Authors of the study amplified TCR beta CDR3 regions from RNA transcripts. The TCR CDR3 first-round RT-PCR relied on the HTBI primer set. TCRdb called the multiplex PCR reads again in MiXCR, with one record for every CDR3 protein. The table includes about 640,000 distinct CDR3 sequences, about a fifth detected once. At least 3 on the Clinical Activity Score was recorded for ophthalmopathy patients, who also had NOSPECS grade at least 4 and duration under 3 months. Investigators excluded patients with uncontrolled infection, other autoimmune disease, pregnancy or lactation. On this clonotype itself: Antigen specificity is unknown.

Per germline, CDR1 DFQATT and CDR2 SNEGSKA (reference sequence). The V segment lost 2 bases and the J segment 4 bases; nucleotides outside the gene matches: 9. CDR3 length: 16 residues. This rearrangement joins TRBV20-1 to TRBJ1-5; 9 bases match TRBD1. The source is a man younger than 45 with Graves' ophthalmopathy. The material sequenced was blood. The CDR3 loop is CSARNRDRALNQPQHF. The DNA for the CDR3 is TGCAGTGCTAGAAACCGGGACAGGGCCCTTAATCAGCCCCAGCATTTT.